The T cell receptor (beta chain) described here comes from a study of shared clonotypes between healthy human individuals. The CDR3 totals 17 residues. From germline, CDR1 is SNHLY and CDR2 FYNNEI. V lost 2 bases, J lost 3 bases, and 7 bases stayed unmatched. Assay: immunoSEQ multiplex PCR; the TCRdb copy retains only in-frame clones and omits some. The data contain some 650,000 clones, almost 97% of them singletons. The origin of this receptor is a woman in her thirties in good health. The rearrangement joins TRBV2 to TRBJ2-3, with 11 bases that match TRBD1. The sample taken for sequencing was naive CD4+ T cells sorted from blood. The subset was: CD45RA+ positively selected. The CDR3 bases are TGTGCCAGCAGTGAAATGTTAGGGACAGGGGGAACAGATACGCAGTATTTT. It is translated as CASSEMLGTGGTDTQYF.